The rows below give T cell receptor beta chains drawn from one sample of a study of CD8 T cells in ankylosing spondylitis. MiXCR, run by TCRdb on the 5' RACE reads, gives a single entry per CDR3 protein. The sample holds approximately 300,000 distinct CDR3 sequences, 20% seen once. The sample was blood, either unsorted or a sorted T cell fraction (not recorded which). The receptors originated from a male donor with ankylosing spondylitis or in good health (not recorded which). The CDR3 runs from the conserved cysteine through the conserved F or W.

j_gene,v_gene,CDR3aa
TRBJ2-1,TRBV5-1,CASSPGLAGGGEQFF
TRBJ1-1,TRBV6-5,CASSYLGPPNTEAFF
TRBJ2-4,TRBV7-9,CASSLAHKNIQYF
TRBJ1-4,TRBV9,CASSGDRGRNEKLFF
TRBJ1-2,TRBV6-5,CASSPNRRGYTF
TRBJ2-1,TRBV5-5,CASSLEGRDYNEQFF
TRBJ2-3,TRBV6-5,CASSYTGLTTDTQYF
TRBJ2-4,TRBV10-3,CAISESIGPGTKNIQYF
TRBJ2-5,TRBV5-6,CASSRTGVRETQYF
TRBJ1-4,TRBV10-3,CAISPRPTGVGEKLFF
TRBJ1-1,TRBV6-2/TRBV6-3,CASSYYPPGQGDTEAFF
TRBJ1-2,TRBV5-1,CASSLAGIGRNNYGYTF
TRBJ2-6,TRBV5-1,CASSLGDNVLTF
TRBJ1-6,TRBV12-3/TRBV12-4,CASSPTGYSPLHF
TRBJ2-1,TRBV5-1,CASSLNPATYYNEQFF
TRBJ2-1,TRBV5-1,CASGEYNEQFF
TRBJ2-1,TRBV20-1,CSAREILAGGPEQFF
TRBJ1-2,TRBV12-3/TRBV12-4,CASSLSPTGANYGYTF
TRBJ2-3,TRBV15,CATSKRGLPTDTQYF
TRBJ2-2,TRBV20-1,CSARDPGQGATGELFF
TRBJ1-1,TRBV14,CASSQEINTEAFF
TRBJ2-3,TRBV20-1,CSAPSAGDTADTQYF
TRBJ2-3,TRBV20-1,CRPSGWSTDTQYF
TRBJ1-2,TRBV28,CAISDARNYGYTF
TRBJ2-2,TRBV20-1,CSARVVGGELFF
TRBJ2-2,TRBV2,CASSEQGHTGELFF
TRBJ2-3,TRBV12-3/TRBV12-4,CASSTLRTDTQYF
TRBJ2-1,TRBV5-1,CASSLDGTGLNEQFF
TRBJ2-1,TRBV27,CASSLLARTSGSYEQFF
TRBJ1-5,TRBV9,CASSVVRQGEYSNQPQHF
TRBJ2-4,TRBV5-1,CASSSGLAGQNIQYF
TRBJ2-1,TRBV24-1,CATSDFRGHYNEQFF
TRBJ2-5,TRBV6-1,CAISPTRQETQYF
TRBJ1-6,TRBV20-1,CSARPGGLNSPLHF
TRBJ2-5,TRBV7-2,CASSLRGDRERTQYF
TRBJ1-2,TRBV2,CASNPGQGALHGYTF
TRBJ2-1,TRBV7-9,CASSPYGAEQFF
TRBJ2-5,TRBV12-3/TRBV12-4,CASSWGLAGGLGPQYF
TRBJ2-5,TRBV28,CASSLGREKTQYF
TRBJ1-5,TRBV6-2/TRBV6-3,CASSFRGRQPQHF
TRBJ2-1,TRBV5-1,CASSKLLGDEQFF
TRBJ1-5,TRBV12-3/TRBV12-4,CASSSYRNQPQHF
TRBJ2-5,TRBV20-1,CSASPTSGQETQYF
TRBJ2-5,TRBV28,CASSSILEYQETQYF
TRBJ1-6,TRBV5-5,CASSPGDRGNSPLHF